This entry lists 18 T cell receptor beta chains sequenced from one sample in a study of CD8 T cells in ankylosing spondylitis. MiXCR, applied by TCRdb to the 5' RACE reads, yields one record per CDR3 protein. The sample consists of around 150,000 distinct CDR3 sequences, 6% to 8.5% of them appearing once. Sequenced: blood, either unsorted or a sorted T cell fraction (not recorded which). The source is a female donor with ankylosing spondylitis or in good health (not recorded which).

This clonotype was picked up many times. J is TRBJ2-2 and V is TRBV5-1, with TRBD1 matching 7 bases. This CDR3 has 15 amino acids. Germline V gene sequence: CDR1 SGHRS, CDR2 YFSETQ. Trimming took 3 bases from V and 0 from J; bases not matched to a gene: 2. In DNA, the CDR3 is TGCGCCAGCAGCTGGGGACAGACGAACACCGGGGAGCTGTTTTTT. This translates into CASSWGQTNTGELFF.

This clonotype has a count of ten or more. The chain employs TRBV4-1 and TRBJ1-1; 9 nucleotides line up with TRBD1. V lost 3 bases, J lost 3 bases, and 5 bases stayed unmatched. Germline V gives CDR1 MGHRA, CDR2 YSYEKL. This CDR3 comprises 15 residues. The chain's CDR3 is CASSHGGQGYTEAFF. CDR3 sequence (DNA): TGCGCCAGCAGCCACGGGGGACAGGGTTACACTGAAGCTTTCTTT.

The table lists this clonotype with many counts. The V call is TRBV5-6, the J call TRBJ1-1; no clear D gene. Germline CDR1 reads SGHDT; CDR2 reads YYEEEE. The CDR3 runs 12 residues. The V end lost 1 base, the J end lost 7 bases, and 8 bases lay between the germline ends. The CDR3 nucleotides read TGTGCCAGCAGCTTGATCACGGGTGAAGCTTTCTTT. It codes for CASSLITGEAFF.

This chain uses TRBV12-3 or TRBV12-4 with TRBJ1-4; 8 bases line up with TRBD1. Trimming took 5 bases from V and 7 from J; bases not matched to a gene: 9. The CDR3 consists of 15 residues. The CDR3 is CASSQGQGEGEKLFF. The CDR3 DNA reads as TGTGCCAGCAGTCAAGGACAGGGCGAAGGTGAAAAACTGTTTTTT.

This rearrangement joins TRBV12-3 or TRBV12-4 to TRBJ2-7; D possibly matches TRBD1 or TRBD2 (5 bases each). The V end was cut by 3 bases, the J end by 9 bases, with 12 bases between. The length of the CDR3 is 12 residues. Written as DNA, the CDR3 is TGTGCCAGCAGTTTGGGACGGGTGGGGCAGTACTTC. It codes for CASSLGRVGQYF.

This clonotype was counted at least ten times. For the CDR3, the DNA is TGCAGTGCTAGTCTGGATCCCCAGGGGTGGAGAGCTTACGAGCAGTACTTC. This codes for CSASLDPQGWRAYEQYF. The chain joins TRBV20-1 to TRBJ2-7, with D possibly being TRBD1 (6 bases). V lost 3 bases to trimming and J lost 4 bases, with 25 bases between them. Germline-derived CDR1 and CDR2 are DFQATT and SNEGSKA (reference sequence). The CDR3 extends over 17 amino acids.

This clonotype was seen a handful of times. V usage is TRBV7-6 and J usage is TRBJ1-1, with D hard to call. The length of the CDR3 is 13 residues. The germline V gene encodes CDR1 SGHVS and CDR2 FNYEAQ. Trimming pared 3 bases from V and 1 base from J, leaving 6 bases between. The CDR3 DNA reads TGTGCCAGCAGCTTCTCACAGAACACTGAAGCTTTCTTT. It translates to CASSFSQNTEAFF.

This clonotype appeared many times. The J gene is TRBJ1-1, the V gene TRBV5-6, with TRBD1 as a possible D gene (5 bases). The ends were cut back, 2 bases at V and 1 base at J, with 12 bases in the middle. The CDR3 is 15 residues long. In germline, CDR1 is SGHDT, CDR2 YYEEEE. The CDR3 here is CASSLRRDENTEAFF. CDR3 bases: TGTGCCAGCAGCTTAAGGAGGGACGAGAACACTGAAGCTTTCTTT.

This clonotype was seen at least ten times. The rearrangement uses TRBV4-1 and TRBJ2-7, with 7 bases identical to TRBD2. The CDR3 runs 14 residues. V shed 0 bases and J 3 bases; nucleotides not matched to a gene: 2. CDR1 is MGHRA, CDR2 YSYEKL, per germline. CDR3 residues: CASSQDSGYYEQYF. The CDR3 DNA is TGCGCCAGCAGCCAAGATAGCGGGTACTACGAGCAGTACTTC.

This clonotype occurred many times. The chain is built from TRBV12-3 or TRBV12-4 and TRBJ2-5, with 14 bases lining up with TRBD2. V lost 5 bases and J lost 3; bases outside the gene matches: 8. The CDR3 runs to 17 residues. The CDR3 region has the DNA TGTGCCAGCAGTCCTTGGGGACTAGCGGGGGTTGAAGAGACCCAGTACTTC. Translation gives CASSPWGLAGVEETQYF.

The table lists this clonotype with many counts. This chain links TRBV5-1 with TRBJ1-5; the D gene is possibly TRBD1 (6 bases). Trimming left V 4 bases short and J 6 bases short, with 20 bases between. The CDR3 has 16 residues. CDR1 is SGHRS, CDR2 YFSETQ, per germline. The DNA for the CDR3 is TGCGCCAGCAGCCCCACAACGACAGGTGGGCGTCAGCCCCAGCATTTT. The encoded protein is CASSPTTTGGRQPQHF.

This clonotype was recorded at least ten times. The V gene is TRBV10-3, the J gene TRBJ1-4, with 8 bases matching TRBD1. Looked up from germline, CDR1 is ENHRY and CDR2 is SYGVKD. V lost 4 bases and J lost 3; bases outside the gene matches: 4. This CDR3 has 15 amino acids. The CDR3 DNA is TGTGCCATCAGTGGACAGGGGACGTCTAATGAAAAACTGTTTTTT. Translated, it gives CAISGQGTSNEKLFF.

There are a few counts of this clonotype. The CDR3 region is CASSPRKGANVLTF. The DNA for the CDR3 is TGTGCCAGTAGCCCCCGAAAAGGGGCCAACGTCCTGACTTTC. V usage is TRBV19 and J usage is TRBJ2-6, with D unresolved. V shed 6 bases and J shed 4 bases, with 10 bases lying between them. This CDR3 is 14 amino acids long. Germline CDR1 is LNHDA and CDR2 is SQIVND (reference sequence).

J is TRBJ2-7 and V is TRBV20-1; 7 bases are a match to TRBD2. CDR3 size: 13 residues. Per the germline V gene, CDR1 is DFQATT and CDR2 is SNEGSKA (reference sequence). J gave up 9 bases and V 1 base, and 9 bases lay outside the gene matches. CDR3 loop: CSARGTGGLWQYF. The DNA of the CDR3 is TGCAGTGCTAGAGGGACGGGGGGACTGTGGCAGTACTTC.

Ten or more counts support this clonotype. CDR3 loop: CASSHPDRGLGAFF. The CDR3 DNA reads TGTGCCAGCAGCCACCCGGACAGGGGGCTAGGAGCTTTCTTT. The chain has TRBV3-1 and TRBJ1-1; 11 nucleotides align to TRBD1. V lost 3 bases, J lost 10 bases, and 7 bases stayed unmatched. This CDR3 contains 14 residues. Germline V lookup: CDR1 LGHDT, CDR2 YNNKEL (reference sequence).

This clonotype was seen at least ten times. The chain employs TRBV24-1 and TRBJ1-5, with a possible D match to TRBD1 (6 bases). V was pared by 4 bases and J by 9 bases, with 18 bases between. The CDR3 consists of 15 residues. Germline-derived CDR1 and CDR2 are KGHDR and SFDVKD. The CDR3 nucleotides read TGTGCCACCAGTGACTCCCGGGGGCCGGAGGGGCCCCAGCATTTT. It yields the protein CATSDSRGPEGPQHF.

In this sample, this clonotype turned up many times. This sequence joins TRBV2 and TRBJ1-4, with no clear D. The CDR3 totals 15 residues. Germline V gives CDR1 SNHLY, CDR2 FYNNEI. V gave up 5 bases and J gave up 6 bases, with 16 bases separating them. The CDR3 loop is CASSSRTSADEKLFF. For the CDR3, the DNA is TGTGCCAGCAGTTCAAGGACCAGCGCTGATGAAAAACTGTTTTTT. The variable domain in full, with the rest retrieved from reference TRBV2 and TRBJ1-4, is EPEVTQTPSHQVTQMGQEVILRCVPISNHLYFYWYRQILGQKVEFLVSFYNNEISEKSEIFDDQFSVERPDGSNFTLKIRSTKLEDSAMYFCASSSRTSADEKLFFGSGTQLSVL.

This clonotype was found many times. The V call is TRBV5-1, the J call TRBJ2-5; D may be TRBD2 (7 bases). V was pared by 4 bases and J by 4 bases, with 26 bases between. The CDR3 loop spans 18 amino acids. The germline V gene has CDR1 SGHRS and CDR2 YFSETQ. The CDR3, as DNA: TGCGCCAGCAGCCCCCTCGGGGGGCGCAACTACCCCCGAGAGACCCAGTACTTC. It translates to CASSPLGGRNYPRETQYF. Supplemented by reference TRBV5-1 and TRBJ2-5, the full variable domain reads KAGVTQTPRYLIKTRGQQVTLSCSPISGHRSVSWYQQTPGQGLQFLFEYFSETQRNKGNFPGRFSGRQFSNSRSEMNVSTLELGDSALYLCASSPLGGRNYPRETQYFGPGTRLLVL.